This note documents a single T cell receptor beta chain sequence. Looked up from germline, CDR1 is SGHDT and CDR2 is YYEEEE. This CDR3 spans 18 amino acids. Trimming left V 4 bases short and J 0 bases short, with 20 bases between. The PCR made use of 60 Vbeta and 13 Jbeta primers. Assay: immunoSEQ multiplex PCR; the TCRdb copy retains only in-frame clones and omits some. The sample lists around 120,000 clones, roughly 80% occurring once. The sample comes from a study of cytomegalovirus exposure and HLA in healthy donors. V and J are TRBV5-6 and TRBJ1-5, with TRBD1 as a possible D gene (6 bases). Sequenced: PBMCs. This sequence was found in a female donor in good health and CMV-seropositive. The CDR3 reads CASSTLQGADFSNQPQHF. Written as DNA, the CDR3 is TGTGCCAGCAGCACCCTACAGGGTGCCGATTTTAGCAATCAGCCCCAGCATTTT.